The 11 T cell receptor beta chains presented below share a single source sample, sequenced in a study of T-cell reconstitution after alpha-beta-depleted transplantation in children. TCRbeta library preparation incorporated unique molecular identifiers. TCRdb used MiXCR to reprocess the PCR reads, holding one entry per CDR3 protein. Here the sample spans approximately 650,000 distinct CDR3 sequences, about an eighth being singletons. The sequenced sample was PBMCs, obtained before TCRalphabeta/CD19-depleted stem cell transplant. The receptor set was obtained from a girl aged 2 to 9 with congenital amegakaryocytic thrombocytopenia, due to receive a stem cell transplant.

This clonotype was recorded a few times. The chain has TRBV20-1 and TRBJ2-4, with D unresolved. CDR1 is DFQATT and CDR2 is SNEGSKA in the germline V gene (reference sequence). This CDR3 contains 13 residues. Trimming took off 4 bases at V and 5 bases at J, with 12 bases between the two ends. CDR3 sequence reads: CSANGESQNIQYF. The CDR3 DNA follows: TGCAGTGCTAACGGAGAGTCGCAAAACATTCAGTACTTC.

In its sample, this clonotype was seen a few times. This chain uses TRBV20-1 with TRBJ2-1; the D call may be TRBD1 or TRBD2 (5 bases each). CDR3 length: 15 residues. Germline V CDR1 and CDR2: DFQATT, SNEGSKA (reference sequence). V gave up 5 bases and J gave up 2 bases, with 16 bases separating them. The CDR3 DNA reads as TGCAGTGCTGGGAGTGGGGGTCGCACCTACAATGAGCAGTTCTTC. It encodes CSAGSGGRTYNEQFF.

Of note for this clonotype: The junction differs from germline at one of its ends, possibly a read error. The CDR3 sequence is CASNLAGATGELFF. Here the CDR3 DNA reads TGTGCCAGCAATTTAGCGGGAGCGACCGGGGAGCTGTTTTTT. The genes are TRBV12-3 or TRBV12-4 and TRBJ2-2; 9 bases align to TRBD2. CDR3 length: 14 amino acids.

This clonotype showed up just once. The chain uses TRBV12-3 or TRBV12-4 and TRBJ2-5, with 14 nucleotides matching TRBD2. The CDR3 has 16 amino acids. Trimming at V came to 2 bases and at J to 5 bases, leaving 4 bases not matched to a gene. The CDR3 region has the DNA TGTGCCAGCAGTTTACGACTAGCGGGGGGGTCGGAGACCCAGTACTTC. Translating gives CASSLRLAGGSETQYF.

This clonotype was picked up many times. The chain couples TRBV29-1 to TRBJ2-3; possible D gene TRBD1, 5 bases. Germline values: CDR1 SQVTM, CDR2 ANQGSEA. There are 14 residues in the CDR3. Trimming removed 4 bases at V and 0 bases at J, with 11 bases between. The chain's CDR3 is CSVVGAGSTDTQYF. DNA for the CDR3: TGCAGCGTTGTAGGGGCAGGTAGCACAGATACGCAGTATTTT.

This clonotype turned up a few times. This may be a read error: a much more frequent sequence differs by one nucleotide. The chain couples TRBV25-1 to TRBJ2-2; D is unclear. Germline V gene lookup returns CDR1 MGHDK and CDR2 SYGVNS. The CDR3 consists of 13 residues. V lost 3 bases and J lost 3, with 5 bases in between. The CDR3 sequence is CASSDSYTGELFF. The DNA of the CDR3 is TGTGCCAGCAGTGACTCCTACACCGGGGAGCTGTTTTTT.

In its sample, this clonotype was seen a few times. CDR3 sequence (DNA): TGCAGTGCTAGATTTGCAGGCGAGCAGTACTTC. Protein sequence: CSARFAGEQYF. The genes are TRBV20-1 and TRBJ2-7, with D uncertain. Per germline, CDR1 DFQATT and CDR2 SNEGSKA (reference sequence). The CDR3 is 11 residues long. Trimming took off 2 bases at V and 6 bases at J, with 8 bases between the two ends.

This clonotype was recorded many times. V is TRBV10-3 and J is TRBJ1-2, with D uncertain. Between the trimmed V and J ends, which lost 2 bases and 4 bases, there was a span of 5 bases. This CDR3 spans 12 amino acids. CDR1 is ENHRY, CDR2 SYGVKD, per germline. The CDR3 region has the DNA TGTGCCATCAGTGAGACTCTCTATGGCTACACCTTC. Translation gives CAISETLYGYTF.

This clonotype was seen only a few times. The genes are TRBV12-3 or TRBV12-4 and TRBJ1-1; D not resolved. The CDR3 runs 14 residues. Trimming left V 1 base short and J 1 base short, with 7 bases between. Here the CDR3 reads CASSLGTRNTEAFF. The CDR3 nucleotides read TGTGCCAGCAGTTTAGGCACGAGGAACACTGAAGCTTTCTTT.

This chain connects TRBV5-1 to TRBJ2-1; D gene uncertain. The V end was cut by 4 bases, the J end by 15 bases, with 14 bases between. Germline CDR1 and CDR2: SGHRS and YFSETQ. The length of the CDR3 is 11 residues. CDR3 in amino acids: CASSPLVHPFF. CDR3 sequence (DNA): TGCGCCAGCAGCCCCCTCGTCCACCCGTTCTTC.

In this sample, this clonotype turned up a few times. The chain recombines TRBV12-3 or TRBV12-4 with TRBJ1-6; 7 bases are a match to TRBD1. V lost 3 bases to trimming and J lost 9 bases; unmatched junction nucleotides: 8. This CDR3 region has 15 residues. CDR3 coding DNA: TGTGCCAGCAGTTTTTTGGAGGCAGGGGGTTCACCCCTCCACTTT. It specifies CASSFLEAGGSPLHF.